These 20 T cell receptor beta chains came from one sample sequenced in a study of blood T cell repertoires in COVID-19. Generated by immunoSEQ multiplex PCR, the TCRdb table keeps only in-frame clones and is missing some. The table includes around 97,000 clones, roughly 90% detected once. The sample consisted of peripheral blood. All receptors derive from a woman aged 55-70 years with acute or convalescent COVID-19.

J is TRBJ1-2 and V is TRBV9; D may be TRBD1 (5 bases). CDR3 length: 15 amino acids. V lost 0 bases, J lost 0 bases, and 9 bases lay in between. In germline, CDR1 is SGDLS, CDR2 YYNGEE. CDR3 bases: TGTGCCAGCAGCGTAGACAGGACCCCTAACTATGGCTACACCTTC. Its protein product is CASSVDRTPNYGYTF. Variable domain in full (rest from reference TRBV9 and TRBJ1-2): DSGVTQTPKHLITATGQRVTLRCSPRSGDLSVYWYQQSLDQGLQFLIQYYNGEERAKGNILERFSAQQFPDLHSELNLSSLELGDSALYFCASSVDRTPNYGYTFGSGTRLTVV.

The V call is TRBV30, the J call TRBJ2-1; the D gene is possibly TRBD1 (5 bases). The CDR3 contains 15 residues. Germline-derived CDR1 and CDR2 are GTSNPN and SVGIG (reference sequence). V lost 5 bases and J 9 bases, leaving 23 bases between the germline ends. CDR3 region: CAWASAGRSKGEQFF. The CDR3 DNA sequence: TGTGCCTGGGCTTCTGCAGGGCGCTCTAAGGGTGAGCAGTTCTTC.

The CDR3 DNA reads TGTGCCAGCAGCTCCGTAGGCGGGAGGGCCTACAATGAGCAGTTCTTC. It translates to CASSSVGGRAYNEQFF. V is TRBV7-2 and J is TRBJ2-1; 9 bases fit TRBD2. The CDR3 runs 16 residues. With V trimmed by 4 bases and J by 2 bases, 6 bases remained unmatched. Germline V gene data show CDR1 as SGHTA and CDR2 as FQGNSA.

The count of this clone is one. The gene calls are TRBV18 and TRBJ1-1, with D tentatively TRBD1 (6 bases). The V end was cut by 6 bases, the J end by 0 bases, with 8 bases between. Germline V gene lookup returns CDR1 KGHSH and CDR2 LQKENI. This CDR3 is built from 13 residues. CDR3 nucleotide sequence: TGTGCCAGCTCCAAGGGGGTGAACACTGAAGCTTTCTTT. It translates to CASSKGVNTEAFF.

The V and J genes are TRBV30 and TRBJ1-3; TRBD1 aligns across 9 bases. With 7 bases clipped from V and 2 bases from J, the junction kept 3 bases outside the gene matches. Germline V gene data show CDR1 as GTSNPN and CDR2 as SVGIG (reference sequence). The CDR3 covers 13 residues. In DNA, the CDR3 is TGTGCCTATAGACAGGGGGCTGGAAACACCATATATTTT. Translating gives CAYRQGAGNTIYF.

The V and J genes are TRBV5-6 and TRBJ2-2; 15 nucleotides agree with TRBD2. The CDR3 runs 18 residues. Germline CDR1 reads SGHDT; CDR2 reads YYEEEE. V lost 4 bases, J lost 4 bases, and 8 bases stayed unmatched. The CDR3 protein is CASSPVGLAGGRTGELFF. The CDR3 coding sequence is TGTGCCAGCAGCCCGGTCGGACTAGCGGGAGGGCGCACCGGGGAGCTGTTTTTT.

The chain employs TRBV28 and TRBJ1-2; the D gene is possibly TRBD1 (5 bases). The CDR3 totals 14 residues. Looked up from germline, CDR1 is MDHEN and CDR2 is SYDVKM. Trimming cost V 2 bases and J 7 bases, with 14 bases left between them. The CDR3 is CASSLIGQPRGYTF. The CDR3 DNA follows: TGTGCCAGCAGTTTAATTGGACAACCCCGTGGCTACACCTTC.

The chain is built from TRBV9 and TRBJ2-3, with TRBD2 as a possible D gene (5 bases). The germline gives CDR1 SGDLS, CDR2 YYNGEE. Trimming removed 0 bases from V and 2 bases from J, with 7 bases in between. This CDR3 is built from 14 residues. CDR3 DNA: TGTGCCAGCAGCGTAGATAGCGACACAGATACGCAGTATTTT. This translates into CASSVDSDTDTQYF.

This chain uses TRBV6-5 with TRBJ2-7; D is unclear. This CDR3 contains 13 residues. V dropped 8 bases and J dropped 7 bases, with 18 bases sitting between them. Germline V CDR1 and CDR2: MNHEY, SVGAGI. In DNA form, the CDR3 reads TGTGCCAGCCGCCGTCGACACGGCCCTGAGCAGTACGTC. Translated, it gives CASRRRHGPEQYV.

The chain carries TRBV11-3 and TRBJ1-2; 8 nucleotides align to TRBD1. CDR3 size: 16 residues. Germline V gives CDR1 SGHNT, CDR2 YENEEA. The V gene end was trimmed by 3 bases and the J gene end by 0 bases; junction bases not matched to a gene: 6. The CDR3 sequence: CASSFSQGAANYGYTF. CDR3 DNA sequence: TGTGCCAGCAGCTTCTCCCAGGGGGCTGCTAACTATGGCTACACCTTC.

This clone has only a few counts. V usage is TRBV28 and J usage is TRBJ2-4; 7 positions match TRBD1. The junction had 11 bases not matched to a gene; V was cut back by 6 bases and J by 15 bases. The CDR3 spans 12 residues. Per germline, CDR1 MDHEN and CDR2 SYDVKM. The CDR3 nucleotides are TGTGCCAGCAGGTCCCTGACAGGGTCTCCGTACTTC. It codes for CASRSLTGSPYF. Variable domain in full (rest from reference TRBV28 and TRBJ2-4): DVKVTQSSRYLVKRTGEKVFLECVQDMDHENMFWYRQDPGLGLRLIYFSYDVKMKEKGDIPEGYSVSREKKERFSLILESASTNQTSMYLCASRSLTGSPYFGAGTRLSVL.

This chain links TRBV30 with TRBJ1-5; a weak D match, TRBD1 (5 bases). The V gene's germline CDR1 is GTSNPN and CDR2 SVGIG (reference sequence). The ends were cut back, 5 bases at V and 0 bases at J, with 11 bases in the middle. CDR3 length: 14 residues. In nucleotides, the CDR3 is TGTGCCTGGCAGCAGGGTGATAGCAATCAGCCCCAGCATTTT. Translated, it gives CAWQQGDSNQPQHF.

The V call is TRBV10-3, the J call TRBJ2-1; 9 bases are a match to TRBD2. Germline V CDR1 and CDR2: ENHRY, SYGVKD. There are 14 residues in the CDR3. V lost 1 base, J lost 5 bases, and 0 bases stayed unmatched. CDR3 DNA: TGTGCCATCAGTGAGTTAGCGGGAGACAATGAGCAGTTCTTC. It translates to CAISELAGDNEQFF.

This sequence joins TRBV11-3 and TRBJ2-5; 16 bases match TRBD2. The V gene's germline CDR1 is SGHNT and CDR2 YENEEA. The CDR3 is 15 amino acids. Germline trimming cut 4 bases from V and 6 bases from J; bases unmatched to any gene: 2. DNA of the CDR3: TGTGCCAGCAGCTCGGGACTAGCGGGAGGGCAGACCCAGTACTTC. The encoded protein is CASSSGLAGGQTQYF.

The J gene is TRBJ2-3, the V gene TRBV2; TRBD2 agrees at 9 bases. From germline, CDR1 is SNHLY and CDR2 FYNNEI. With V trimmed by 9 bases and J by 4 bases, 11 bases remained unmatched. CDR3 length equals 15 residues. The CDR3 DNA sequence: TGTGCCAGAGGGGTAGCGGGAGTAGTCCCAGATACGCAGTATTTT. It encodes CARGVAGVVPDTQYF. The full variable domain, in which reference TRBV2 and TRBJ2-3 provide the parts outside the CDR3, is EPEVTQTPSHQVTQMGQEVILRCVPISNHLYFYWYRQILGQKVEFLVSFYNNEISEKSEIFDDQFSVERPDGSNFTLKIRSTKLEDSAMYFCARGVAGVVPDTQYFGPGTRLTVL.

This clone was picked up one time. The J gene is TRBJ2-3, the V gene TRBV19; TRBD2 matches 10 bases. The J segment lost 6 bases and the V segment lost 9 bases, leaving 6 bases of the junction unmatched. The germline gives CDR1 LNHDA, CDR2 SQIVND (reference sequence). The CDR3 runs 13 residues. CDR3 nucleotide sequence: TGTGCCAGCACCGAAGCGGGGGGGGATACGCAGTATTTT. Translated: CASTEAGGDTQYF.

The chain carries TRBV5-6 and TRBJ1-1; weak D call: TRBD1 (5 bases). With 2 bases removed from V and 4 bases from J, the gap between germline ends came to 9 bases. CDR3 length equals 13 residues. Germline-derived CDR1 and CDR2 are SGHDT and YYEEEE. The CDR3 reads CASSFTGGTEAFF. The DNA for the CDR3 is TGTGCCAGCAGCTTTACCGGGGGCACTGAAGCTTTCTTT.

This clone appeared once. The CDR3 loop reads CASSPRQATNEKLFF. In DNA, the CDR3 is TGCGCCAGCAGTCCCCGACAGGCGACTAATGAAAAACTGTTTTTT. This sequence joins TRBV10-2 and TRBJ1-4; D might be TRBD1 (6 bases). The CDR3 has 15 amino acids. Germline values: CDR1 WSHSY, CDR2 SAAADI. Trimming left V 5 bases short and J 2 bases short, with 12 bases between.

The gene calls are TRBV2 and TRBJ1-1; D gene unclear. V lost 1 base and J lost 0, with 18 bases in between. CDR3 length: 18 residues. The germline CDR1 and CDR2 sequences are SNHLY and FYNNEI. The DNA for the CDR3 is TGTGCCAGCAGTGAAGGGCTTACCCGTGGACTTATGAACACTGAAGCTTTCTTT. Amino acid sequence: CASSEGLTRGLMNTEAFF.

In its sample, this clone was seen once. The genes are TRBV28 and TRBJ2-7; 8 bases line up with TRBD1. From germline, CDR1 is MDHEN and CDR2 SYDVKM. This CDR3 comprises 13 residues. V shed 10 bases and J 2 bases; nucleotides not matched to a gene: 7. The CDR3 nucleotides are TGTGCCACCTGGGGACAGGAAGCCTACGAGCAGTACTTC. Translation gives CATWGQEAYEQYF.